These T cell receptor beta chains were read from a single sample in a study of blood T cell repertoires in COVID-19. The assay was immunoSEQ multiplex PCR, and TCRdb's table has in-frame clones only and misses some. The sample yields 120,000 to 150,000 clones, roughly 88% seen once. Sequencing was performed on peripheral blood. The receptors derive from a woman aged 55-69 years with COVID-19, enrolled during active disease. Each CDR3 is given with its conserved first and last residue. Fields, in order: V gene, clone size, J gene, D gene, CDR3 protein, CDR3 DNA. The D gene is left open where the match is weak. Expanded clones are given a class, and other clones once, few, many or no size at all.

V: TRBV2; size: NA; J: TRBJ1-3; D: TRBD1; CDR3: CASRPQGGSNTIYF; DNA: TGTGCCAGCAGGCCCCAGGGGGGCTCAAACACCATATATTTT
V: TRBV19; size: NA; J: TRBJ1-5; D: TRBD1; CDR3: CASSLSGTGFSNQPQHF; DNA: TGTGCCAGTAGTTTGAGTGGGACAGGCTTTAGCAATCAGCCCCAGCATTTT
V: TRBV27; size: few; J: TRBJ1-5; D: NA; CDR3: CASSYQGLGQPQHF; DNA: TGTGCCAGCAGTTACCAGGGGCTGGGTCAGCCCCAGCATTTT
V: TRBV7-2; size: NA; J: TRBJ2-1; D: TRBD2; CDR3: CASSLELAGGQQFF; DNA: TGTGCCAGCAGCTTAGAGCTAGCGGGGGGGCAGCAGTTCTTC
V: TRBV11-2; size: NA; J: TRBJ2-5; D: TRBD2; CDR3: CASSLSSGGPLQYF; DNA: TGTGCCAGCAGCCTCTCTAGCGGGGGGCCGTTACAGTACTTC
V: TRBV5-5; size: NA; J: TRBJ1-4; D: TRBD1; CDR3: CASSAGTGYGNEKLFF; DNA: TGTGCCAGCAGCGCGGGGACAGGCTATGGGAATGAAAAACTGTTTTTT
V: TRBV13; size: NA; J: TRBJ2-7; D: NA; CDR3: CASSSPTGYEQYF; DNA: TGTGCCAGCAGCTCCCCGACAGGCTACGAGCAGTACTTC
V: TRBV3-1/TRBV3-2; size: NA; J: TRBJ1-4; D: NA; CDR3: CASSHSPGQNEKLFF; DNA: TGTGCCAGCAGCCATTCACCGGGACAAAATGAAAAACTGTTTTTT
V: TRBV2; size: NA; J: TRBJ1-5; D: TRBD1; CDR3: CASRGTGGDYSNQPQHF; DNA: TGTGCCAGCAGGGGGACAGGGGGCGATTATAGCAATCAGCCCCAGCATTTT
V: TRBV7-9; size: NA; J: TRBJ1-1; D: TRBD1; CDR3: CASRDRGFEAFF; DNA: TGTGCCAGCCGGGACAGGGGCTTTGAAGCTTTCTTT
V: TRBV6-1; size: NA; J: TRBJ2-1; D: TRBD2; CDR3: CASSDRAGGPNEQFF; DNA: TGTGCCAGCAGTGACCGGGCGGGGGGGCCCAATGAGCAGTTCTTC
V: TRBV19; size: NA; J: TRBJ2-7; D: TRBD1; CDR3: CASSTSSDRGHSYEQYF; DNA: TGTGCCAGTAGTACTTCCAGTGACAGGGGGCACTCCTACGAGCAGTACTTC
V: TRBV6-5; size: NA; J: TRBJ2-7; D: TRBD1; CDR3: CASSKGQGISYEQYF; DNA: TGTGCCAGCAGTAAGGGACAGGGAATCTCCTACGAGCAGTACTTC
V: TRBV7-3; size: NA; J: TRBJ2-7; D: NA; CDR3: CASSLTASYEQYF; DNA: TGTGCCAGCAGCTTAACAGCCTCCTACGAGCAGTACTTC
V: TRBV4-1; size: once; J: TRBJ1-4; D: NA; CDR3: CASSQDLDEKLFF; DNA: TGCGCCAGCAGCCAAGATCTTGATGAAAAACTGTTTTTT
V: TRBV4-3; size: NA; J: TRBJ2-7; D: TRBD2; CDR3: CASSQDFGGGGSSYEQYF; DNA: TGCGCCAGCAGCCAAGATTTCGGTGGCGGGGGAAGCTCCTACGAGCAGTACTTC
V: TRBV6-5; size: NA; J: TRBJ2-4; D: TRBD1; CDR3: CASRKGQTQNIQYF; DNA: TGTGCCAGCAGAAAGGGACAGACCCAAAACATTCAGTACTTC
V: TRBV19; size: NA; J: TRBJ2-2; D: NA; CDR3: CASSIRAGVTGELFF; DNA: TGTGCCAGTAGTATTAGGGCAGGGGTGACCGGGGAGCTGTTTTTT
V: TRBV14; size: NA; J: TRBJ2-1; D: TRBD2; CDR3: CASSHPSGGATYNEQFF; DNA: TGTGCCAGCAGCCATCCCAGCGGGGGGGCCACCTACAATGAGCAGTTCTTC
V: TRBV5-1; size: NA; J: TRBJ1-1; D: NA; CDR3: CASSLATGMITEAFF; DNA: TGCGCCAGCAGCTTGGCAACAGGGATGATCACTGAAGCTTTCTTT
V: TRBV6-2/TRBV6-3; size: NA; J: TRBJ1-1; D: TRBD1; CDR3: CASSYSRGRNTEAFF; DNA: TGTGCCAGCAGTTACTCAAGGGGGCGGAACACTGAAGCTTTCTTT
V: TRBV28; size: NA; J: TRBJ1-4; D: TRBD1; CDR3: CASSLTGPGPGFGFDEKLFF; DNA: TGTGCCAGCAGTTTGACAGGGCCGGGTCCCGGTTTTGGGTTTGATGAAAAACTGTTTTTT
V: TRBV5-1; size: NA; J: TRBJ2-7; D: TRBD1; CDR3: CASSDPGQGAIEQYF; DNA: TGCGCCAGCAGCGACCCGGGACAGGGGGCGATTGAGCAGTACTTC
V: TRBV28; size: NA; J: TRBJ2-7; D: TRBD2; CDR3: CASQVNGGALDEQYF; DNA: TGTGCCAGCCAAGTGAACGGGGGGGCCTTGGACGAGCAGTACTTC
V: TRBV3-1/TRBV3-2; size: NA; J: TRBJ2-1; D: TRBD2; CDR3: CASSQVDSGAIYNEQFF; DNA: TGTGCCAGCAGCCAAGTAGATAGCGGGGCGATCTACAATGAGCAGTTCTTC